This TCR beta chain was identified in a study of blood T cell repertoires in COVID-19. Original processing methods: By means of reference gene primer amplification, nucleated cell counts were estimated. Some clones are missing from TCRdb's copy, which holds only in-frame ones; the method was immunoSEQ multiplex PCR. V and J calls and clone size are given by that table; D and trimming were obtained from the DNA. The sample includes just over 25,000 clones, approximately 86% of them seen just once. The TCR originated in a man in his sixties or seventies with acute or convalescent COVID-19. The sequenced material came from peripheral blood.

The CDR3 DNA sequence: TGTGCCAGCAGCTTAACGGCGGGGACCGGGGCCAACGTCCTGACTTTC. Encoded protein: CASSLTAGTGANVLTF. The rearrangement joins TRBV7-3 to TRBJ2-6; perhaps TRBD2 as D (6 bases). The germline V gene encodes CDR1 SGHTA and CDR2 FQGTGA. Trimming removed 0 bases from V and 4 bases from J, with 10 bases in between. This CDR3 has 16 amino acids.